This entry features one T cell receptor (beta chain) sequence. These data are taken from a study of technical replicates of blood from several donors. Here immunoSEQ multiplex PCR was the method, and the copy in TCRdb shows in-frame clones only, minus some. In the table there are roughly 70,000 clones, over 90% of which are singletons. Germline CDR1 SGHTA, CDR2 FQGTGA. This CDR3 contains 14 residues. V lost 5 bases and J lost 1, with 8 bases in between. This chain connects TRBV7-3 to TRBJ2-2; unclear D gene. The clonotype originates from a human donor in good health. Some clones in this sample may be carry-over from other donors' samples. Sequences were obtained from PBMCs. Here the CDR3 reads CASSLRGNTGELFF. CDR3 DNA: TGTGCCAGCAGCCTCCGCGGGAACACCGGGGAGCTGTTTTTT. Combining the CDR3 with reference TRBV7-3 and TRBJ2-2 gives the whole variable domain GAGVSQTPSNKVTEKGKYVELRCDPISGHTALYWYRQSLGQGPEFLIYFQGTGAADDSGLPNDRFFAVRPEGSVSTLKIQRTERGDSAVYLCASSLRGNTGELFFGEGSRLTVL.